Here is one T cell receptor (beta chain) with its context. Original methodology: By means of reference gene primer amplification, nucleated cell counts were estimated. Assay used: immunoSEQ multiplex PCR; TCRdb lists only in-frame clones, some missing. V and J calls plus clone size are reproduced from that table; the DNA served to infer D and trimming. The table has roughly 380,000 clones, over 75% seen once. This sample was taken from a study of blood T cell repertoires in COVID-19. Study as a whole: Acute and convalescent COVID-19 specimens originated in the United States, Italy and Spain. T cells, B-cell-depleted T cells, or PBMCs supplied cDNA or gDNA.

Trimming cost V 2 bases and J 8 bases; bases outside gene matches: 3. From germline, CDR1 is MNHEY and CDR2 SMNVEV (reference sequence). The CDR3 length is 13 residues. While infection was still active, Seattle patients were enrolled and then followed longitudinally. The sequencing sample was made of peripheral blood. The sequence was collected from a woman aged 35 to 49 with COVID-19, enrolled during active disease. The gene calls are TRBV27 and TRBJ2-1; TRBD1 matches at 7 bases. CDR3 coding DNA: TGTGCCAGCAGTTTAAACAGGGGCGATGAGCAGTTCTTC. Residues: CASSLNRGDEQFF.